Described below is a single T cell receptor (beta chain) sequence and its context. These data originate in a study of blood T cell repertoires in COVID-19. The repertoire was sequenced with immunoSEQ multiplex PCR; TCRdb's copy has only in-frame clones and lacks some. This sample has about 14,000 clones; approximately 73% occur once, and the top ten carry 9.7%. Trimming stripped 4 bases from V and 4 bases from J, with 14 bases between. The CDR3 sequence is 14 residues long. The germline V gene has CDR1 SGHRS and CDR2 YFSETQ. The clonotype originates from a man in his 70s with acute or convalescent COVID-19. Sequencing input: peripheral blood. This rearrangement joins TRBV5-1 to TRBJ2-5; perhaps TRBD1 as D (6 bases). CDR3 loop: CASSPRVGGETQYF. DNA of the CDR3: TGCGCCAGCAGCCCCAGGGTAGGGGGAGAGACCCAGTACTTC.